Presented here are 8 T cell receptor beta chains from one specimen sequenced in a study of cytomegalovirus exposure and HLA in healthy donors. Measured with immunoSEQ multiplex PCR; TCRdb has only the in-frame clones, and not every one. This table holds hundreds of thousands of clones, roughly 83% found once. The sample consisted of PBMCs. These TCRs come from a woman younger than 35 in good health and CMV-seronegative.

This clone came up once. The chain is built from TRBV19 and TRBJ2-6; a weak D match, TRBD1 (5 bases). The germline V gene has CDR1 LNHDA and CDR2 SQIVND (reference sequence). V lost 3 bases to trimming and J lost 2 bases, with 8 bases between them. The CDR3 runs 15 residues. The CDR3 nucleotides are TGTGCCAGTAGTATTTCCAGGGCTGGGGCCAACGTCCTGACTTTC. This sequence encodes CASSISRAGANVLTF.

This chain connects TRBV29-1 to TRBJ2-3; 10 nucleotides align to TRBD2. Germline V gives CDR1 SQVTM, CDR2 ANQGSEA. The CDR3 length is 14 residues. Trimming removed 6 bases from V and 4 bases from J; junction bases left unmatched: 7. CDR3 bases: TGCAGCGTCCCCCTAGCGGGAGTCTCAGATACGCAGTATTTT. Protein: CSVPLAGVSDTQYF.

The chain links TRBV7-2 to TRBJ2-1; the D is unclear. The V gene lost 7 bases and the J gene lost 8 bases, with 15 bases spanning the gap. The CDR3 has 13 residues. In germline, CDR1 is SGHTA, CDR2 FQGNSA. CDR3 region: CASTSRVRDEQFF. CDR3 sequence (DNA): TGTGCCAGCACCTCGAGAGTTCGGGATGAGCAGTTCTTC.

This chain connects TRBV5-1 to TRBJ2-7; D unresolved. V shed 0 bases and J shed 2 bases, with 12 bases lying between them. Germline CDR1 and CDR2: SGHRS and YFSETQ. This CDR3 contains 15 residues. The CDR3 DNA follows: TGCGCCAGCAGCTTGGCCCCAGATCCGACCTACGAGCAGTACTTC. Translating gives CASSLAPDPTYEQYF.

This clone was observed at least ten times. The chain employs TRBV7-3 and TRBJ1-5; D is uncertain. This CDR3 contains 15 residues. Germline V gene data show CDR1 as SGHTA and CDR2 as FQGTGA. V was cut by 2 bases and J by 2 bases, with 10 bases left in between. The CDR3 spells CASSLGERGNQPQHF. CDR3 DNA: TGTGCCAGCAGCTTAGGAGAGAGGGGCAATCAGCCCCAGCATTTT.

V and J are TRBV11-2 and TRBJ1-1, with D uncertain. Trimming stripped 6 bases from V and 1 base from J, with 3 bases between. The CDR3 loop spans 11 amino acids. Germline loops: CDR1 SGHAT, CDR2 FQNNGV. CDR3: CASSKNTEAFF. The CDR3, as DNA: TGTGCCAGCAGTAAGAACACTGAAGCTTTCTTT.

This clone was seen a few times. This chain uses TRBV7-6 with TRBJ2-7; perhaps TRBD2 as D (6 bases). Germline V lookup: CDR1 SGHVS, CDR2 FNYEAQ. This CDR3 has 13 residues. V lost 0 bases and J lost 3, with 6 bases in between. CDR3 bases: TGTGCCAGCAGCTTAGCGGGGGGCTACGAGCAGTACTTC. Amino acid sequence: CASSLAGGYEQYF.

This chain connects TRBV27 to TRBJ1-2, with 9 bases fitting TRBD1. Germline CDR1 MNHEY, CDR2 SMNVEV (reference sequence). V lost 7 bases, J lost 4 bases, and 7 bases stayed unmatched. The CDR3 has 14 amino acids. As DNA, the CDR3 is TGTGCCAGCACCCAAACAGGGGGCCTCTATGGCTACACCTTC. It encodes CASTQTGGLYGYTF.